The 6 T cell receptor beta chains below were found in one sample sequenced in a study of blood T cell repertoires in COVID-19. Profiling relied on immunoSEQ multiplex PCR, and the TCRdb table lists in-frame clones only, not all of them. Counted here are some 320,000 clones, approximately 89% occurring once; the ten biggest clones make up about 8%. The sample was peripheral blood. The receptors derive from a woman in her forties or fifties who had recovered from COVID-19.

In nucleotides, the CDR3 is TGTGCCAGCAGCACCCGGTTGTCTGGCTACACCTTC. It encodes CASSTRLSGYTF. The genes are TRBV7-2 and TRBJ1-2; D is undetermined. The germline V gene has CDR1 SGHTA and CDR2 FQGNSA. V was shortened by 5 bases and J by 7 bases, with 11 bases between the two germline ends. CDR3 size: 12 residues.

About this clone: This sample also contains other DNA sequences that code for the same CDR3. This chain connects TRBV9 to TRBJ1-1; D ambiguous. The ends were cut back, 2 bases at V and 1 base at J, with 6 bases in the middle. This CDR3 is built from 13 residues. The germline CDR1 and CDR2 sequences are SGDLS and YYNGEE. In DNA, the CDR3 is TGTGCCAGCAGCGTTGGGCCGAACACTGAAGCTTTCTTT. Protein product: CASSVGPNTEAFF.

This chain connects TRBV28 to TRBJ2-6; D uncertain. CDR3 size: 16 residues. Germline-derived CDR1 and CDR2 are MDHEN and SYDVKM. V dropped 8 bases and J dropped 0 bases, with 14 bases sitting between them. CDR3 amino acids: CASESESLSGANVLTF. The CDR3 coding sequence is TGTGCCAGCGAATCCGAGAGCCTCTCTGGGGCCAACGTCCTGACTTTC.

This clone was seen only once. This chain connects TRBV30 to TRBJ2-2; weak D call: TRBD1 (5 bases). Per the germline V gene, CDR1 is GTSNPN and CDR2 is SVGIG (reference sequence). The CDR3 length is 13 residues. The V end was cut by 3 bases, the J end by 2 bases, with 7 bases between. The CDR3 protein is CAWRGPNTGELFF. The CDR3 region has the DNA TGTGCCTGGAGGGGGCCCAACACCGGGGAGCTGTTTTTT. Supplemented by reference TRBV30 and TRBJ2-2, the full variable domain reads SQTIHQWPATLVQPVGSPLSLECTVEGTSNPNLYWYRQAAGRGLQLLFYSVGIGQISSEVPQNLSASRPQDRQFILSSKKLLLSDSGFYLCAWRGPNTGELFFGEGSRLTVL.

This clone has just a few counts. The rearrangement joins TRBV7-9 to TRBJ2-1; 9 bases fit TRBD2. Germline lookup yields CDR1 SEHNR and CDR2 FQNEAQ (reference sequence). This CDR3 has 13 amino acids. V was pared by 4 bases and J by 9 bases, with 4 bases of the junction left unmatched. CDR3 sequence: CASSWGLATEQFF. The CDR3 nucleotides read TGTGCCAGCAGCTGGGGACTAGCCACTGAGCAGTTCTTC.

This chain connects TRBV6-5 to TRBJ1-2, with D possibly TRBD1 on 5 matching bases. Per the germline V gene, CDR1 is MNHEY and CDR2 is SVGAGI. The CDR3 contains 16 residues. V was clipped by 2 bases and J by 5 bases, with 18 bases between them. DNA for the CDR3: TGTGCCAGCAGTTACCCGTTAACTCGGGGGGTGTATGGCTACACCTTC. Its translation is CASSYPLTRGVYGYTF.